This T cell receptor (beta chain) originates from a study of cytomegalovirus exposure and HLA in healthy donors. 60 Vbeta and 13 Jbeta primers were used in PCR. Generated by immunoSEQ multiplex PCR, the TCRdb table keeps only in-frame clones and is missing some. The sample shows 150,000 to 200,000 clones, around nine tenths of them seen only once. The CDR3 totals 14 residues. Germline lookup yields CDR1 SGHAT and CDR2 FQNNGV. V was cut by 1 base and J by 1 base, with 6 bases left in between. The chain couples TRBV11-2 to TRBJ2-3; weak D call: TRBD2 (6 bases). This clonotype was sampled from a woman aged 18-35 years in good health and CMV-seronegative. Sequenced input: PBMCs. CDR3 amino acids: CASSLASGTDTQYF. The CDR3 DNA reads as TGTGCCAGCAGCTTAGCTAGCGGCACAGATACGCAGTATTTT.